A selection of T cell receptor beta chains follows, all from one sample in a study of Ad26.COV2.S vaccination and SARS-CoV-2 variants. Clones were read by immunoSEQ multiplex PCR, and TCRdb kept only the in-frame ones, dropping some. The repertoire holds about 680,000 clones, with around 89% as singletons. The sample in question was peripheral blood, obtained in a trial of Ad26.COV2.S vaccine versus placebo. The source is a person between 18 and 65 years old who received the Ad26.COV2.S COVID-19 vaccine or a placebo. CDR3s include the opening cysteine and the closing phenylalanine or tryptophan. D genes are given only for firm matches. Expanded clones are given a class, and other clones once, few, many or no size at all.

size,D,V,J,DNA,CDR3
once,NA,TRBV3-1/TRBV3-2,TRBJ2-2,TGTGCCACAAGCGGGTGGAGGTATGGGGTCCCAAACACCGGGGAGCTGTTTTTT,CATSGWRYGVPNTGELFF
NA,NA,TRBV12-3/TRBV12-4,TRBJ2-3,TGTGCCAGCAGGGCGTCGAGCACAGATACGCAGTATTTT,CASRASSTDTQYF
NA,NA,TRBV4-3,TRBJ2-1,TGCGCCAGCAGCTGGGGCTGGATGGGTTCCTACAATGAGCAGTTCTTC,CASSWGWMGSYNEQFF
NA,NA,TRBV5-1,TRBJ2-7,TGCGCCAGCAGCCTATCCACCTACGAGCAGTACTTC,CASSLSTYEQYF
NA,NA,TRBV6-5,TRBJ2-7,TGTGCCAGCAGTTATCGAGCCCTTAACTCCTACGAGCAGTACTTC,CASSYRALNSYEQYF
NA,NA,TRBV12-3/TRBV12-4,TRBJ1-2,TGTGCCAGCAGTCTTCAGGGAGTAGAAGGCTACACCTTC,CASSLQGVEGYTF
NA,NA,TRBV6-6,TRBJ2-7,TGTGCCACTTCCCAGACCGGCTACGAGCAGTACTTC,CATSQTGYEQYF
NA,TRBD2,TRBV29-1,TRBJ2-5,TGCAGCGTTCTAGCGGGAGTAGAGACCCAGTACTTC,CSVLAGVETQYF
NA,NA,TRBV29-1,TRBJ2-2,TGCAGCGTTGCGGGGCCGAGCTCGAACACCGGGGAGCTGTTTTTT,CSVAGPSSNTGELFF
NA,NA,TRBV30,TRBJ2-2,TGTGCCTGGGCCAGGGCGGGAACAGCGAACACCGGGGAGCTGTTTTTT,CAWARAGTANTGELFF
NA,TRBD1,TRBV5-6,TRBJ2-2,TGTGCCAGCAGCTTTCTCTCAGGGGGTCCGGGAACCGGGGAGCTGTTTTTT,CASSFLSGGPGTGELFF
NA,TRBD2,TRBV3-1/TRBV3-2,TRBJ2-7,TGTGCCAGCAAAGCTAGCGGGACCTACGAGCAGTACTTC,CASKASGTYEQYF
NA,NA,TRBV30,TRBJ2-7,TGTGCCTGGAGTGTCCGAGGGTACGAGCAGTACTTC,CAWSVRGYEQYF
NA,NA,TRBV18,TRBJ2-3,TGTGCCAGCTCACCACTAAGCGGCGAGGCAGATACGCAGTATTTT,CASSPLSGEADTQYF
once,NA,TRBV5-1,TRBJ2-3,TGCGCCAGCAGCCCGCCCGTCCAGCGGCACACAGATACGCAGTATTTT,CASSPPVQRHTDTQYF
NA,TRBD2,TRBV27,TRBJ2-5,TGTGCCAGCAGTCCCTGGACTAGCGAACAAGAGACCCAGTACTTC,CASSPWTSEQETQYF
once,TRBD1,TRBV18,TRBJ1-2,TGTGCCAGCTCACCAGGGACAGGGGGCGACTATGGCTACACCTTC,CASSPGTGGDYGYTF
NA,NA,TRBV7-9,TRBJ1-1,TGTGCCAGCAGCTTACTCGGGGGGGAGACTGAAGCTTTCTTT,CASSLLGGETEAFF
NA,TRBD1,TRBV30,TRBJ2-5,TGTGCCTGGGCGACGGGACAGCCCTACCAAGAGACCCAGTACTTC,CAWATGQPYQETQYF
NA,NA,TRBV10-3,TRBJ2-3,TGTGCCATCAGTGTAAGAGACACAGATACGCAGTATTTT,CAISVRDTDTQYF
few,TRBD1,TRBV5-5,TRBJ2-7,TGTGCCAGCAGCCCGGGACAGGCTAGGACCGGCTACGAGCAGTACTTC,CASSPGQARTGYEQYF
NA,TRBD1,TRBV5-1,TRBJ2-4,TGCGCCAGCAGCTTGGTAGGGGGCGCGTCCAAAAACATTCAGTACTTC,CASSLVGGASKNIQYF
NA,NA,TRBV7-3,TRBJ2-1,TGTGCCAGCAGCTTATTGGGGCGAAATGAGCAGTTCTTC,CASSLLGRNEQFF
few,NA,TRBV5-1,TRBJ1-5,TGCGCCAGCAGCTTGGGGGGGCTCAATCAGCCCCAGCATTTT,CASSLGGLNQPQHF
NA,TRBD2,TRBV7-8,TRBJ2-3,TGTGCCAGCAGCTTAGTGGCGGGAGGAACTACAGATACGCAGTATTTT,CASSLVAGGTTDTQYF
NA,NA,TRBV28,TRBJ1-2,TGTGCCAGCCGACAGGACTATGGCTACACCTTC,CASRQDYGYTF
NA,NA,TRBV2,TRBJ1-5,TGTGCCAGCAGTGAAGCGCTTGGGAGTAATCAGCCCCAGCATTTT,CASSEALGSNQPQHF
NA,NA,TRBV6-5,TRBJ1-4,TGTGCCATCGGCCCCTTGGGGGGGACTAAACTGTTTTTT,CAIGPLGGTKLFF
NA,TRBD1,TRBV2,TRBJ2-7,TGTGCCAGCGGACAGGGGGTTTACGAGCAGTACTTC,CASGQGVYEQYF
NA,NA,TRBV3-1/TRBV3-2,TRBJ2-5,TGTGCCAGCAGCCCCGCAGAGGCCCTCGTTGAGACCCAGTACTTC,CASSPAEALVETQYF
NA,NA,TRBV4-2,TRBJ1-2,TGTGCCAGCAGCCAAGGGGAAGTTAACTATGGCTACACCTTC,CASSQGEVNYGYTF
NA,TRBD1,TRBV19,TRBJ2-7,TGTGCCAGTAGTACCGCCCGTGTACAGGGGAACTACGAGCAGTACTTC,CASSTARVQGNYEQYF